This T cell receptor (beta chain) was identified during a study of blood T cell repertoires in COVID-19. Study details: COVID-19 samples, acute and convalescent, were from the United States, Italy and Spain. T cells, B-cell-depleted T cells, or PBMCs provided the cDNA or gDNA that served as material.

Authors' processing steps: For nucleated cells, counts were estimated from reference gene primer amplification. Clones were read by immunoSEQ multiplex PCR, and TCRdb kept only the in-frame ones, dropping some. V, J and clone size reflect that table, while D and trimming were determined from the DNA. The sample yields 130,000 to 150,000 clones, 85% seen once. This clone was seen a few times. Germline-derived CDR1 and CDR2 are MNHEY and SMNVEV (reference sequence). The ends were cut back, 6 bases at V and 5 bases at J, with 16 bases in the middle. This CDR3 region has 14 residues. Sequences were obtained from peripheral blood. This TCR was sampled from a woman aged 40 to 49 with active or convalescent COVID-19. The J gene is TRBJ1-1, the V gene TRBV27; no firm D call. DNA for the CDR3: TGTGCCAGCAGGGCAAATCGCCGAACGACTGAAGCTTTCTTT. Its translation is CASRANRRTTEAFF.